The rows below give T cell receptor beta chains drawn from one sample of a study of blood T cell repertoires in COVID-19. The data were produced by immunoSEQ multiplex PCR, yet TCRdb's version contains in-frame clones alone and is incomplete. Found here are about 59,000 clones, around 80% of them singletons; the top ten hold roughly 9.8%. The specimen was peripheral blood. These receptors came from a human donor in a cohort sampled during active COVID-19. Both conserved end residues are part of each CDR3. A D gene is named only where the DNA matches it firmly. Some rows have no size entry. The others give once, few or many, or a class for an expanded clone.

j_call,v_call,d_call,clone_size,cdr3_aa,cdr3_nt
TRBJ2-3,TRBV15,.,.,CATSRASEREDTQYF,TGTGCCACCAGCAGAGCTAGCGAGAGGGAAGATACGCAGTATTTT
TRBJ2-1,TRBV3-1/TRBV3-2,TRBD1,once,CASSQEQGTYNEQFF,TGTGCCAGCAGCCAAGAACAGGGGACCTACAATGAGCAGTTCTTC
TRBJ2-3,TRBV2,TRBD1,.,CASRLTGGADTQYF,TGTGCCAGCAGACTGACAGGGGGCGCAGATACGCAGTATTTT
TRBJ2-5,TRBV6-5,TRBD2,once,CASSYLSSGSGETQYF,TGTGCCAGCAGTTACCTGTCTAGCGGGAGTGGGGAGACCCAGTACTTC
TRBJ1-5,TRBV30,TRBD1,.,CAWSQGIGGLPNQPQHF,TGTGCCTGGAGTCAAGGAATAGGGGGCCTACCCAATCAGCCCCAGCATTTT
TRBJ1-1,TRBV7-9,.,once,CATITGNTEAFF,TGTGCCACCATCACGGGTAACACTGAAGCTTTCTTT
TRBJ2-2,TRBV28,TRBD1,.,CASSSAGQGAAGELFF,TGTGCCAGCAGTTCTGCAGGACAGGGGGCCGCCGGGGAGCTGTTTTTT
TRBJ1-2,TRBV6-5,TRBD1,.,CASSQRDRGYGYTF,TGTGCCAGCAGTCAAAGGGACAGGGGCTATGGCTACACCTTC
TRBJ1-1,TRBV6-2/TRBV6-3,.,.,CASSKTENTEAFF,TGTGCCAGCAGTAAGACAGAGAACACTGAAGCTTTCTTT
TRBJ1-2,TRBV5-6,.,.,CASSLARQKSLDGYTF,TGTGCCAGCAGCTTGGCCAGGCAGAAAAGTCTGGATGGCTACACCTTC
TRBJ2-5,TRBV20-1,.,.,CSASPVETQYF,TGCAGTGCTAGCCCCGTTGAGACCCAGTACTTC
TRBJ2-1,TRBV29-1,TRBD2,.,CSADGTSNEQFF,TGCAGCGCAGACGGGACTAGTAATGAGCAGTTCTTC
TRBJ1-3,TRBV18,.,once,CASSPPKTSGNTIYF,TGTGCCAGCTCACCACCGAAGACATCTGGAAACACCATATATTTT
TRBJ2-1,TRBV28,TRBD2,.,CASSLPGTINEQFF,TGTGCCAGCAGTTTGCCCGGGACTATCAATGAGCAGTTCTTC
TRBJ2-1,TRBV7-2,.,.,CASSQGGGNYNEQFF,TGTGCCAGCAGCCAAGGAGGTGGGAACTACAATGAGCAGTTCTTC
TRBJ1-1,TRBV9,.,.,CASSAAGATFF,TGTGCCAGCAGCGCCGCGGGGGCGACTTTCTTT
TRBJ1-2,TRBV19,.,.,CASSLIPGAVGYTF,TGTGCCAGTAGTCTAATTCCAGGGGCGGTTGGCTACACCTTC
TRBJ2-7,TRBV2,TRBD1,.,CASRVGTGRHEQYF,TGTGCCAGCAGGGTTGGGACAGGGAGACACGAGCAGTACTTC
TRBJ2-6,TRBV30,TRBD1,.,CAWSTGGSGANVLTF,TGTGCCTGGAGTACAGGGGGGTCTGGGGCCAACGTCCTGACTTTC
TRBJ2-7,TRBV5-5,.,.,CASSSQPREVVGYEQYF,TGTGCCAGCAGCTCTCAACCCCGGGAAGTTGTCGGGTACGAGCAGTACTTC
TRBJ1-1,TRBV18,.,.,CASSPLRNTEAFF,TGTGCCAGCTCACCATTGAGAAACACTGAAGCTTTCTTT
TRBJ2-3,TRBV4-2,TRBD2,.,CASSQGTSRDTQYF,TGTGCCAGCAGCCAGGGGACTAGTAGAGATACGCAGTATTTT
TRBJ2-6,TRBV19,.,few,CASRHRSGANVLTF,TGTGCCAGTCGACACCGCTCTGGGGCCAACGTCCTGACTTTC
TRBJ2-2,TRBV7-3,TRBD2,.,CASSTLAGGPVTGELFF,TGTGCCAGCAGCACACTAGCGGGAGGGCCCGTGACCGGGGAGCTGTTTTTT
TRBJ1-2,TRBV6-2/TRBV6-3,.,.,CASSYSGTFNYGYTF,TGTGCCAGCAGTTACTCGGGGACATTTAACTATGGCTACACCTTC
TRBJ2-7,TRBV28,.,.,CASSSQSTLNSYEQYF,TGTGCCAGCAGTTCCCAGTCGACTCTAAACTCCTACGAGCAGTACTTC
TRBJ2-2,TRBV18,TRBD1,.,CASSRTGGSGELFF,TGTGCCAGCTCACGGACAGGGGGCTCCGGGGAGCTGTTTTTT
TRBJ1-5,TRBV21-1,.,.,CASSKATGNQPQHF,TGTGCCAGCAGCAAAGCGACAGGAAATCAGCCCCAGCATTTT
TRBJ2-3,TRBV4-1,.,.,CASSQGAADTDTQYF,TGCGCCAGCAGCCAAGGCGCGGCCGACACAGATACGCAGTATTTT
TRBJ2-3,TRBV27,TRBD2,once,CASSQGTSVVTDTQYF,TGTGCCAGCAGTCAAGGGACTAGCGTGGTCACAGATACGCAGTATTTT
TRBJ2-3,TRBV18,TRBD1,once,CASSQGQGSDTQYF,TGTGCCAGCTCACAGGGACAGGGGTCGGATACGCAGTATTTT
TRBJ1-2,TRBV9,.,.,CASSVGVGVDYGYTF,TGTGCCAGCAGCGTAGGTGTAGGGGTTGACTATGGCTACACCTTC
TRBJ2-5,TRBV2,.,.,CASSTGIPYQETQYF,TGTGCCAGCAGTACCGGGATCCCTTACCAAGAGACCCAGTACTTC
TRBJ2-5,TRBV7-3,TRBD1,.,CASSPGQKETQYF,TGTGCCAGCAGCCCGGGACAGAAGGAGACCCAGTACTTC
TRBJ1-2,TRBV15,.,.,CATSRDQGQGHNYGYTF,TGTGCCACCAGCAGAGATCAAGGGCAGGGCCATAACTATGGCTACACCTTC
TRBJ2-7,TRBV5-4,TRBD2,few,CASSPQAGGRYEQYF,TGTGCCAGCAGCCCTCAAGCGGGAGGTCGATACGAGCAGTACTTC
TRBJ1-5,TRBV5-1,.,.,CASSLRLGQPQHF,TGCGCCAGCAGTCTCAGGTTGGGTCAGCCCCAGCATTTT
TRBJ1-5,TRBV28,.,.,CASSANPARGNQPQHF,TGTGCCAGCAGTGCCAACCCGGCCAGGGGTAATCAGCCCCAGCATTTT
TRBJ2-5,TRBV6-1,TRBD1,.,CASSARSQGAFLETQYF,TGTGCCAGCAGTGCGCGTAGTCAGGGGGCTTTTTTAGAGACCCAGTACTTC
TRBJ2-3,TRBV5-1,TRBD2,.,CASSLGSSGNRGDTQYF,TGCGCCAGCAGCTTGGGATCTAGCGGAAACCGGGGAGATACGCAGTATTTT
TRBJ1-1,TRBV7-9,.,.,CASSFTPASGDTEAFF,TGTGCCAGCAGCTTTACCCCCGCCTCGGGGGACACTGAAGCTTTCTTT
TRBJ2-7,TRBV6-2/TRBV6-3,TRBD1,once,CASSPTGPSSYEQYF,TGTGCCAGCAGTCCGACAGGGCCGAGCTCCTACGAGCAGTACTTC
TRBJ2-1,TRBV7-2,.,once,CASSSVGSSYNEQFF,TGTGCCAGCAGCTCCGTCGGGAGCTCCTACAATGAGCAGTTCTTC
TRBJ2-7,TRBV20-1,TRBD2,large,CSASLPGGGSYEQYF,TGCAGTGCTAGTCTTCCGGGGGGGGGATCCTACGAGCAGTACTTC
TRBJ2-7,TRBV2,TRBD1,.,CASWGQGYEQYF,TGTGCCAGCTGGGGACAGGGCTACGAGCAGTACTTC
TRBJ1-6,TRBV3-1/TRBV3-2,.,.,CASSTAQGDSPLHF,TGTGCCAGCAGCACTGCACAGGGAGATTCACCCCTCCACTTT
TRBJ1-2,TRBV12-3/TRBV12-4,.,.,CASSLGQNYGYTF,TGTGCCAGCAGTTTAGGGCAGAACTATGGCTACACCTTC
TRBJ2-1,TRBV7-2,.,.,CASSFRGNEQFF,TGTGCCAGCAGCTTCAGGGGTAATGAGCAGTTCTTC
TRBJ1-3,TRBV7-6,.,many,CASSKKGSAGDSGNTIYF,TGTGCCAGCAGTAAAAAGGGGTCGGCAGGGGACTCTGGAAACACCATATATTTT
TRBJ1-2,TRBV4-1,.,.,CASSQENRAGYTF,TGCGCCAGCAGCCAAGAAAACAGGGCTGGCTACACCTTC
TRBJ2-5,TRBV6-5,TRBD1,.,CASSHQGASETQYF,TGTGCCAGCAGTCACCAGGGGGCTTCAGAGACCCAGTACTTC
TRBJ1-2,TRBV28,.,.,CASSRVSGYTF,TGTGCCAGCAGTCGGGTCTCGGGCTACACCTTC
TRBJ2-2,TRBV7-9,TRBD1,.,CASSHDRGRGTGELFF,TGTGCCAGCAGCCACGACAGGGGGCGCGGCACCGGGGAGCTGTTTTTT
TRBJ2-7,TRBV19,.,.,CASSKKQGQFYEQYF,TGTGCCAGTAGTAAAAAACAGGGTCAGTTCTACGAGCAGTACTTC
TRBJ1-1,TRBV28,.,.,CASETNTEAFF,TGTGCCAGCGAAACTAACACTGAAGCTTTCTTT
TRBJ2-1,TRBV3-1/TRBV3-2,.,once,CAKGRGATSYNEQFF,TGTGCCAAGGGCAGGGGCGCGACATCCTACAATGAGCAGTTCTTC
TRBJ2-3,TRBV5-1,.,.,CASSPRPDPRTDTQYF,TGCGCCAGCAGCCCGAGGCCTGATCCCCGCACAGATACGCAGTATTTT
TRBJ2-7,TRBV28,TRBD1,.,CASRTSRDRGRGSPYEQYF,TGTGCCAGCAGAACCTCAAGGGACAGGGGGCGCGGGTCTCCCTACGAGCAGTACTTC
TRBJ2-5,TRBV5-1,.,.,CASSLYPGMKETQYF,TGCGCCAGCAGCTTGTACCCGGGAATGAAAGAGACCCAGTACTTC
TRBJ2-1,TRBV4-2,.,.,CASSQALQPNEQFF,TGTGCCAGCAGCCAGGCCCTTCAACCCAATGAGCAGTTCTTC